The rows below give T cell receptor beta chains drawn from one sample of a study of spatial heterogeneity in lung cancer. A single record per CDR3 protein comes from TCRdb applying MiXCR to the 5' RACE reads. The data show roughly 6,500 distinct CDR3 sequences, with about 8% seen just once and 18% held by the top ten. The sample in question was normal lung tissue next to the tumor, obtained at surgery. These receptors all stem from a female donor with early-stage non-small cell lung cancer. The CDR3 runs from the conserved cysteine through the conserved F or W.

>TRBV7-2|TRBJ2-3
CASSPLTSSDTQYF
>TRBV12-3/TRBV12-4|TRBJ1-6
CASSLGLRNSPLHF
>TRBV3-1|TRBJ1-1
CASSHVRGRTEAFF
>TRBV7-9|TRBJ2-3
CASLSAARTDTQYF
>TRBV19|TRBJ2-2
CASSMGTNTGELFF
>TRBV2|TRBJ2-2
CASLEVTGELFF
>TRBV3-1|TRBJ1-5
CASSGNRGSQPQHF
>TRBV9|TRBJ2-3
CASSGTSGGYTDTQYF
>TRBV7-6|TRBJ2-2
CASSPRTVNTGELFF
>TRBV14|TRBJ1-6
CASSPKGEYNSPLHF
>TRBV7-2|TRBJ1-5
CASSLRGAGNQPQHF
>TRBV4-3|TRBJ1-1
CASSPRQAWGTEAFF
>TRBV7-9|TRBJ2-7
CASSFDRDPSREQYF
>TRBV12-3/TRBV12-4|TRBJ2-7
CASSSHRVYEQYF
>TRBV14|TRBJ2-3
CASSGGGAWIRTDTQYF
>TRBV3-1|TRBJ2-3
CASSSRLGTDTQYF
>TRBV20-1|TRBJ2-1
CSASLPSAGSGEQFF
>TRBV10-3|TRBJ1-2
CAIGGTGNTPNYGYTF
>TRBV6-2/TRBV6-3|TRBJ2-2
CASTKDGTGELFF
>TRBV6-1|TRBJ2-2
CASSEDRAGRTGELFF
>TRBV9|TRBJ2-3
CASSPSAAGGRNTQYF
>TRBV7-2|TRBJ1-5
CASSVGQGLNQPQHF
>TRBV12-3/TRBV12-4|TRBJ1-2
CASSFSGGYTF
>TRBV7-2|TRBJ2-2
CASSLAIAGITGELFF
>TRBV11-3|TRBJ2-7
CASSEHPYGTGVEQYF
>TRBV29-1|TRBJ2-1
CSVDTVPNEQFF
>TRBV20-1|TRBJ2-3
CSARRTDSTDTQYF
>TRBV7-2|TRBJ1-3
CASSNYLDSGNTIYF
>TRBV6-5|TRBJ2-4
CASRSPGQALNIQYF
>TRBV20-1|TRBJ2-7
CSARDTASGAYEQYF
>TRBV5-1|TRBJ2-7
CASRITGQSYEQYF
>TRBV5-8|TRBJ2-1
CASKIGGGPYNEQFF
>TRBV5-1|TRBJ2-3
CASSPDPGVGTQYF
>TRBV12-3/TRBV12-4|TRBJ1-2
CASSPGAGRGYTF
>TRBV3-1|TRBJ1-2
CASGIEGDYGYTF
>TRBV15|TRBJ1-6
CATSRDGPPYGNSPLHF
>TRBV5-1|TRBJ1-1
CASSSGQPNTEAFF
>TRBV6-5|TRBJ1-3
CASSYSPEALNTIYF
>TRBV9|TRBJ2-7
CASSAGPRGGEQYF
>TRBV7-8|TRBJ2-3
CASTLRARGAGTDTQYF
>TRBV19|TRBJ1-5
CASSLTTRGLGNQPQHF
>TRBV20-1|TRBJ1-1
CSASQGTGTEAFF
>TRBV3-1|TRBJ1-6
CASSHPGGRNSPLHF
>TRBV9|TRBJ1-1
CASSTGPGGQNTEAFF
>TRBV5-6|TRBJ1-2
CASSSPGQGHYGYTF
>TRBV6-5|TRBJ2-3
CASSPGQGRQYF
>TRBV20-1|TRBJ1-1
CSASWEGEAFF
>TRBV5-1|TRBJ2-5
CASSLDPGLQTQYF
>TRBV6-6|TRBJ1-3
CASSTQDSGNTIYF
>TRBV2|TRBJ1-2
CASSDQKGLYSYTF
>TRBV6-5|TRBJ2-6
CASSPGSSGANVLTF
>TRBV6-2/TRBV6-3|TRBJ2-3
CASTLGGGADTQYF
>TRBV28|TRBJ2-2
CASLRGNWLTGELFF
>TRBV6-5|TRBJ2-2
CASSRDRASLANTGELFF
>TRBV20-1|TRBJ2-1
CSALTGPSSYNEQFF
>TRBV20-1|TRBJ2-3
CSARDRRAHTDTQYF
>TRBV4-2|TRBJ1-2
CASSATGTGSGYTF
>TRBV7-2|TRBJ2-3
CASSLGSIARTDTQYF
>TRBV6-2/TRBV6-3|TRBJ2-1
CASTPHLGRGNEQFF
>TRBV27|TRBJ1-5
CASSFSAGNQPQHF